This T cell receptor (beta chain) was observed in a study of blood T cell repertoires in COVID-19. Overall study context: Sources were T cells, B-cell-depleted T cells, or PBMCs; the material itself was cDNA or gDNA.

Authors' methods: Estimation of nucleated cell counts relied on the amplification of reference gene primers. Clones were read by immunoSEQ multiplex PCR, and TCRdb kept only the in-frame ones, dropping some. The V and J calls and clone size come from that table; D and trimming were worked out from the DNA. This sample yields more than 200,000 clones, of which around 86% are seen a single time; around 9.6% belongs to the top ten. Patients in Seattle were enrolled during active infection, then followed longitudinally. The CDR3 is 14 residues long. V lost 5 bases, J lost 3 bases, and 11 bases lay in between. CDR1 is MNHEY, CDR2 SVGAGI, per germline.

The sample comprised peripheral blood. The receptor was derived from a woman in her forties or fifties with COVID-19, enrolled during active disease. V gene TRBV6-5 combines with J gene TRBJ1-5, with a tentative D call TRBD1 (6 bases). The CDR3 nucleotides are TGTGCCAGCAGTCTCGGGGGGCTCAATCAGCCCCAGCATTTT. Its protein product is CASSLGGLNQPQHF.